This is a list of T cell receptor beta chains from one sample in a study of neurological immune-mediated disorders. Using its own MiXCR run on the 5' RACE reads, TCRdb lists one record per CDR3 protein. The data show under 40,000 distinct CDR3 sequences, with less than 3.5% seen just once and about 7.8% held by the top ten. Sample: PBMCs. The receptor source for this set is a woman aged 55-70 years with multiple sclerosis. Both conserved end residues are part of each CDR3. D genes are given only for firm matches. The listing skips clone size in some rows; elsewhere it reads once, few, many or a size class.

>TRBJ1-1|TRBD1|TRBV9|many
TGTGCCAGCAGCGTAGTTGTTGGGGACAGGGGGAACACTGAAGCTTTCTTT
CASSVVVGDRGNTEAFF
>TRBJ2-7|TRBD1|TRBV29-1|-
TGCAGCGCCCGGGACAGGGGTTACGAGCAGTACTTC
CSARDRGYEQYF
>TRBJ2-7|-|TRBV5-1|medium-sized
TGCGCCAGCAGCGCCGACACCTACGAGCAGTACTTC
CASSADTYEQYF
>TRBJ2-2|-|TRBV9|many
TGTGCCAGCAGCGTAGGGCAATGGGACACCGGGGAGCTGTTTTTT
CASSVGQWDTGELFF
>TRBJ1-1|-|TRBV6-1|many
TGTGCCAGCAGCGTACCGGGACAGAACACTGAAGCTTTCTTT
CASSVPGQNTEAFF
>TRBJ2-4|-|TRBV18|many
TGTGCCAGCTCACTTCTAACCCAGGGTACGGGAACCAAAAACATTCAGTACTTC
CASSLLTQGTGTKNIQYF
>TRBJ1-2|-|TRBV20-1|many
TGCAGTGCTAGATCCGGTCAAGGCTACACCTTC
CSARSGQGYTF
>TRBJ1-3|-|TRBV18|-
TGTGCCAGCTCACCTGCTGGCAGGGCTGGAAACACCATATATTTT
CASSPAGRAGNTIYF
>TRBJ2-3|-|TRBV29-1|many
TGCAGCGTTGTTGGAGGGGCGAGGGATACGCAGTATTTT
CSVVGGARDTQYF
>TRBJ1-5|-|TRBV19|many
TGTGCCAGTAGCCCCGGTGGGAAGGCGTATAGCAATCAGCCCCAGCATTTT
CASSPGGKAYSNQPQHF